Listed below are T cell receptor beta chains from one sample, sequenced in a study of control samples from healthy donors and cancer patients. Using immunoSEQ multiplex PCR, the repertoire was profiled, and TCRdb retains in-frame clones only, with some absent. The sample includes 180,000 or so clones, roughly 91% of them seen just once. Material for sequencing was blood. These receptor sequences come from a woman aged 25 to 39 in good health. Both conserved end residues are part of each CDR3. A D gene is named only where the DNA matches it firmly. Clone size is stated in some rows and not others, as once, few, many or a class when expanded.

J: TRBJ1-2
V: TRBV9
size: -
D: TRBD1
DNA: TGTGCCAGCAGCGGGGACAGGGGGCGGGGTGGCTACACCTTC
CDR3: CASSGDRGRGGYTF

J: TRBJ1-3
V: TRBV19
size: -
D: -
DNA: TGTGCCAGTAGTACAGGGTCTGGAAACACCATATATTTT
CDR3: CASSTGSGNTIYF

J: TRBJ1-2
V: TRBV20-1
size: -
D: TRBD1
DNA: TGCAGTGCTAGTTACCGACAGGGGACTGGCTACACCTTC
CDR3: CSASYRQGTGYTF

J: TRBJ2-7
V: TRBV9
size: -
D: TRBD1
DNA: TGTGCCAGCAGCGTAGGGCAAGGGGGCTACGAGCAGTGCTTC
CDR3: CASSVGQGGYEQCF

J: TRBJ1-4
V: TRBV6-5
size: -
D: TRBD1
DNA: TGTGCCAGCATGTTTGACAGGGATCGTGGAAAACTGTTTTTT
CDR3: CASMFDRDRGKLFF

J: TRBJ2-7
V: TRBV19
size: -
D: TRBD1
DNA: TGTGCCAGTAGTCCGGACAGGGGGCGGGACGAGCAGTACTTC
CDR3: CASSPDRGRDEQYF

J: TRBJ1-2
V: TRBV7-9
size: -
D: TRBD1
DNA: TGTGCCAGCAGCTTAGAGGGGGCGCGGGGCTACACCTTC
CDR3: CASSLEGARGYTF

J: TRBJ1-2
V: TRBV12-5
size: -
D: -
DNA: TGTGCTAGTGGACAGGGTACCTATGGCTACACCTTC
CDR3: CASGQGTYGYTF

J: TRBJ2-3
V: TRBV18
size: -
D: -
DNA: TGTGCCAGCTCACCAATCGTGACAGACACAGATACGCAGTATTTT
CDR3: CASSPIVTDTDTQYF

J: TRBJ2-3
V: TRBV5-1
size: once
D: TRBD2
DNA: TGCGCCAGCAGCTTGGCACTAGCGGGGGGAGATACGCAGTATTTT
CDR3: CASSLALAGGDTQYF

J: TRBJ2-2
V: TRBV7-9
size: -
D: -
DNA: TGTGCCAGCAGCTTACCCGGGAACACCGGGGAGCTGTTTTTT
CDR3: CASSLPGNTGELFF

J: TRBJ1-5
V: TRBV5-6
size: once
D: TRBD1
DNA: TGTGCCAGCAGCATACAGGGGGCTGGTCAGCCCCAGCATTTT
CDR3: CASSIQGAGQPQHF

J: TRBJ1-1
V: TRBV13
size: -
D: -
DNA: TGTGCCAGCAGCGCCTATACAGGGTATGGCGCTGAAGCTTTCTTT
CDR3: CASSAYTGYGAEAFF

J: TRBJ2-3
V: TRBV7-3
size: -
D: TRBD2
DNA: TGTGCCAGCAGCACGACTAGCGGGGTCACAGATACGCAGTATTTT
CDR3: CASSTTSGVTDTQYF

J: TRBJ1-1
V: TRBV7-2
size: -
D: TRBD1
DNA: TGTGCCAGCAGACCCGACAGGGGGAAGGCTGAAGCTTTCTTT
CDR3: CASRPDRGKAEAFF

J: TRBJ2-4
V: TRBV6-2/TRBV6-3
size: once
D: -
DNA: TGTGCCAGCAGTTACACGGGACTAGCCAAAAACATTCAGTACTTC
CDR3: CASSYTGLAKNIQYF

J: TRBJ1-1
V: TRBV30
size: -
D: -
DNA: TGTGCCTGGACGGTCCTAAACACTGAAGCTTTCTTT
CDR3: CAWTVLNTEAFF

J: TRBJ2-7
V: TRBV6-1
size: -
D: TRBD1
DNA: TGTGCCAGCAGTGACCCAGGGGGTTCCTACGAGCAGTACTTC
CDR3: CASSDPGGSYEQYF

J: TRBJ1-2
V: TRBV11-1
size: -
D: -
DNA: TGTGCCAGCAGCTTAGCGGGGGACCCCTACTATGGCTACACCTTC
CDR3: CASSLAGDPYYGYTF

J: TRBJ2-5
V: TRBV7-8
size: -
D: -
DNA: TGTGCCAGCAGCCGAGTCCAAGAGACCCAGTACTTC
CDR3: CASSRVQETQYF

J: TRBJ1-1
V: TRBV3-1/TRBV3-2
size: -
D: TRBD1
DNA: TGTGCCAGCAGCCAAGAATACAGGGGGCCTCACACTGAAGCTTTCTTT
CDR3: CASSQEYRGPHTEAFF

J: TRBJ1-1
V: TRBV29-1
size: -
D: TRBD1
DNA: TGCAGCGGACAGGGTTCGGACACTGAAGCTTTCTTT
CDR3: CSGQGSDTEAFF

J: TRBJ2-7
V: TRBV19
size: few
D: TRBD2
DNA: TGTGCCAGTAGTAGGATTAGCGGGGGATCCTACGAGCAGTACTTC
CDR3: CASSRISGGSYEQYF

J: TRBJ2-1
V: TRBV5-4
size: -
D: TRBD1
DNA: TGTGCCAGCAACGGACAGGGACGGGAGTCCAATGAGCAGTTCTTC
CDR3: CASNGQGRESNEQFF

J: TRBJ1-5
V: TRBV3-1/TRBV3-2
size: -
D: -
DNA: TGTGCCAGCAGCCAAGGCGGGGACCCTTGGCCCCAGCATTTT
CDR3: CASSQGGDPWPQHF

J: TRBJ2-3
V: TRBV28
size: -
D: TRBD2
DNA: TGTGCCAGCAGTTCGGAACTAGCGGGAGATACGCAGTATTTT
CDR3: CASSSELAGDTQYF

J: TRBJ2-5
V: TRBV4-3
size: -
D: TRBD2
DNA: TGCGCCAGCAGCCAAGGACTAGCGGAAGAGACCCAGTACTTC
CDR3: CASSQGLAEETQYF

J: TRBJ1-2
V: TRBV2
size: once
D: -
DNA: TGTGCCAGCATCAGGGACGCCTATGGCTACACCTTC
CDR3: CASIRDAYGYTF

J: TRBJ2-7
V: TRBV3-1/TRBV3-2
size: -
D: TRBD2
DNA: TGTGCCAGCAGCCATACCGGGACTAGCTACGAGCAGTACTTC
CDR3: CASSHTGTSYEQYF

J: TRBJ2-3
V: TRBV4-1
size: -
D: TRBD2
DNA: TGCGCCAGCAGCTTACCGGGACTAGCAGATACGCAGTATTTT
CDR3: CASSLPGLADTQYF

J: TRBJ2-5
V: TRBV20-1
size: -
D: -
DNA: TGCAGTGCTAGGGGTCCCGCCCAGTACTTC
CDR3: CSARGPAQYF

J: TRBJ2-1
V: TRBV3-1/TRBV3-2
size: -
D: TRBD1
DNA: TGTGCCAGCAGCCCCGGACAGGGGGCTTACAATGAGCAGTTCTTC
CDR3: CASSPGQGAYNEQFF

J: TRBJ1-2
V: TRBV19
size: -
D: TRBD1
DNA: TGTGCCAGTAGGGACAGGGGTGTCTATGGCTACACCTTC
CDR3: CASRDRGVYGYTF

J: TRBJ2-2
V: TRBV7-3
size: -
D: -
DNA: TGTGCCAGCAGCTTAAATAGCGGGAACACCGGGGAGCTGTTTTTT
CDR3: CASSLNSGNTGELFF

J: TRBJ1-1
V: TRBV28
size: -
D: -
DNA: TGTGCCAGCAGGGACACTGAAGCTTTCTTT
CDR3: CASRDTEAFF

J: TRBJ1-2
V: TRBV6-6
size: -
D: -
DNA: TGTGCCAGCAGTTACGACACGGGCTACACCTTC
CDR3: CASSYDTGYTF

J: TRBJ2-7
V: TRBV11-2
size: -
D: TRBD1
DNA: TGTGCCAGCAGCTTAGGGACAGGGGGCGACGAGCAGTACTTC
CDR3: CASSLGTGGDEQYF

J: TRBJ2-6
V: TRBV11-2
size: -
D: -
DNA: TGTGCCAGCAGCTCGCTCTCTGGGGCCAACGTCCTGACTTTC
CDR3: CASSSLSGANVLTF

J: TRBJ2-7
V: TRBV21-1
size: -
D: -
DNA: TGTGCCAGCAGCAAAGTTTTAGGACAGGGGGCGGAAGAGCAGTACTTC
CDR3: CASSKVLGQGAEEQYF

J: TRBJ2-3
V: TRBV3-1/TRBV3-2
size: few
D: TRBD2
DNA: TGTGCCAGCAGCCAAGAAGGGACTAGCGGGAGTAGTAGAGATACGCAGTATTTT
CDR3: CASSQEGTSGSSRDTQYF

J: TRBJ2-7
V: TRBV28
size: -
D: TRBD1
DNA: TGTGCCACGAGGGACAGCTCCTACGAGCAGTACTTC
CDR3: CATRDSSYEQYF

J: TRBJ2-7
V: TRBV29-1
size: -
D: -
DNA: TGCAGCGTTAAGCACAGGGAGATGTACGAGCAGTACTTC
CDR3: CSVKHREMYEQYF

J: TRBJ1-1
V: TRBV28
size: -
D: TRBD1
DNA: TGTGCCAGCAGTTCACGGACAGGGAACACTGAAGCTTTCTTT
CDR3: CASSSRTGNTEAFF

J: TRBJ2-7
V: TRBV6-5
size: -
D: -
DNA: TGTGCCAGCCGGGCAGGGTCTTACGAGCAGTACTTC
CDR3: CASRAGSYEQYF

J: TRBJ1-2
V: TRBV19
size: -
D: -
DNA: TGTGCCAGTATCGATCGACGGAACTATGGCTACACCTTC
CDR3: CASIDRRNYGYTF

J: TRBJ1-5
V: TRBV18
size: -
D: TRBD1
DNA: TGTGCCAGCTCACCCGGACAGGGGAACAATCAGCCCCAGCATTTT
CDR3: CASSPGQGNNQPQHF

J: TRBJ1-5
V: TRBV27
size: -
D: -
DNA: TGTGCCAGCAGTTTATCCGGGGGCGGTAGCAATCAGCCCCAGCATTTT
CDR3: CASSLSGGGSNQPQHF

J: TRBJ2-1
V: TRBV15
size: -
D: TRBD2
DNA: TGTGCCACCAGCAGAGCTAGCGGGTCCTACAATGAGCAGTTCTTC
CDR3: CATSRASGSYNEQFF

J: TRBJ1-1
V: TRBV2
size: -
D: -
DNA: TGTGCCAGCAGTGCAGAGATGAACACTGAAGCTTTCTTT
CDR3: CASSAEMNTEAFF

J: TRBJ2-2
V: TRBV11-3
size: few
D: -
DNA: TGTGCCAGCAGGTTTCTTCCTGGGGGGGAGCTGTTTTTT
CDR3: CASRFLPGGELFF

J: TRBJ1-4
V: TRBV6-5
size: -
D: -
DNA: TGTGCCAGCAGTTATTCCGACGTTGCAACTAATGAAAAACTGTTTTTT
CDR3: CASSYSDVATNEKLFF

J: TRBJ1-2
V: TRBV6-5
size: -
D: -
DNA: TGTGCCAGCAGTTACGGTCAGGGTCTCTATGGCTACACCTTC
CDR3: CASSYGQGLYGYTF

J: TRBJ1-1
V: TRBV11-2
size: -
D: -
DNA: TGTGCCAGCATGACGGACGGTCGGAACACTGAAGCTTTCTTT
CDR3: CASMTDGRNTEAFF

J: TRBJ2-2
V: TRBV6-1
size: few
D: -
DNA: TGTGCCAGCAGTGAGCAATGGGACACCGGGGAGCTGTTTTTT
CDR3: CASSEQWDTGELFF

J: TRBJ1-6
V: TRBV3-1/TRBV3-2
size: few
D: TRBD1
DNA: TGTGCCAGCAGCCAAGAAGGGACAGGGGGGAATTCACCCCTCCACTTT
CDR3: CASSQEGTGGNSPLHF

J: TRBJ1-3
V: TRBV29-1
size: once
D: -
DNA: TGCAGCGTTGCAGGGGAAGGAAACACCATATATTTT
CDR3: CSVAGEGNTIYF

J: TRBJ2-2
V: TRBV28
size: -
D: -
DNA: TGTGCCAGCAGTTTGAACACCGGGGAGCTGTTTTTT
CDR3: CASSLNTGELFF

J: TRBJ2-3
V: TRBV5-5
size: -
D: TRBD2
DNA: TGTGCCAGCAGGACTAGCGACCGCACAGATACGCAGTATTTT
CDR3: CASRTSDRTDTQYF

J: TRBJ1-1
V: TRBV18
size: -
D: TRBD1
DNA: TGTGCCAGCTCACTAGGACAGGGCTCCACTGAAGCTTTCTTT
CDR3: CASSLGQGSTEAFF

J: TRBJ2-7
V: TRBV7-8
size: -
D: -
DNA: TGTGCCAGCACCAACAGGGTTGGATACGAGCAGTACTTC
CDR3: CASTNRVGYEQYF